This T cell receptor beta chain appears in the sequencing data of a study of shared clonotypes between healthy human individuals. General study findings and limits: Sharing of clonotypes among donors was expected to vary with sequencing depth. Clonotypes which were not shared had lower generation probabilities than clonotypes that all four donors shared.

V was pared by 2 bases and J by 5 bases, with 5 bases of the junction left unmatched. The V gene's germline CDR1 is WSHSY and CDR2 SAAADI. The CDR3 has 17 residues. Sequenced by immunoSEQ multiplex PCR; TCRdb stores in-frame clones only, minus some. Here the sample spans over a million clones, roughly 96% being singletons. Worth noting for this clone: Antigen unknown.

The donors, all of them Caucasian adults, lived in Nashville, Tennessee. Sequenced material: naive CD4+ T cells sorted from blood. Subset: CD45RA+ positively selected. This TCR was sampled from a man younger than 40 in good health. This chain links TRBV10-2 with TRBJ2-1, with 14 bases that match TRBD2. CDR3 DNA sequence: TGCGCCAGCAGTGAGATTCCGGGACTAGCGGGAGACAATGAGCAGTTCTTC. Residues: CASSEIPGLAGDNEQFF.